This is a list of T cell receptor beta chains from one sample in a study of T cells and Merkel cell carcinoma outcomes. The table came from immunoSEQ multiplex PCR; TCRdb's copy has only in-frame clones and leaves some out. The sample carries about 15,000 clones, 81% recorded once. The sequenced sample was tumor tissue from Merkel cell carcinoma. These receptors were obtained from a human donor with Merkel cell carcinoma. Each CDR3 is given with its conserved first and last residue. D genes are given only for firm matches. Size is stated for part of the rows, as once, few or many counts, or as a class when the clone is expanded.

CDR3 length: 14; clone size: NA; V gene: TRBV5-4; J gene: TRBJ2-7; D gene: TRBD1; CDR3 DNA: TGTGCCAGCAGCACCCAGGGGGCGGGTTACGAGCAGTACTTC; CDR3 protein: CASSTQGAGYEQYF
CDR3 length: 16; clone size: NA; V gene: TRBV18; J gene: TRBJ1-4; D gene: NA; CDR3 DNA: TGTGCCAGCTCTACCAACGCCCTGGACTCTAATGAAAAACTGTTTTTT; CDR3 protein: CASSTNALDSNEKLFF
CDR3 length: 14; clone size: NA; V gene: TRBV19; J gene: TRBJ2-7; D gene: NA; CDR3 DNA: TGTGCCAGTTCTTCCGAGGAAATCTCCTACGAGCAGTACTTC; CDR3 protein: CASSSEEISYEQYF
CDR3 length: 16; clone size: NA; V gene: TRBV5-1; J gene: TRBJ2-1; D gene: TRBD2; CDR3 DNA: TGCGCCAGCCTTGTCGGAGCGGGGGGGCCCTACAATGAGCAGTTCTTC; CDR3 protein: CASLVGAGGPYNEQFF
CDR3 length: 17; clone size: once; V gene: TRBV4-1; J gene: TRBJ2-5; D gene: TRBD2; CDR3 DNA: TGCGCCAGCAGCCAAGATGAGAATAGCGGGCTAGTGGAGACCCAGTACTTC; CDR3 protein: CASSQDENSGLVETQYF
CDR3 length: 15; clone size: few; V gene: TRBV6-5; J gene: TRBJ1-6; D gene: NA; CDR3 DNA: TGTGCCAGCAGTTACGTCCGGGACTATAATTCACCCCTCCACTTT; CDR3 protein: CASSYVRDYNSPLHF
CDR3 length: 13; clone size: medium-sized; V gene: TRBV6-6; J gene: TRBJ2-3; D gene: NA; CDR3 DNA: TGTGCCAGCAGTTCGAGGGCCACAGATACGCAGTATTTT; CDR3 protein: CASSSRATDTQYF
CDR3 length: 15; clone size: NA; V gene: TRBV4-1; J gene: TRBJ1-5; D gene: NA; CDR3 DNA: TGCGCCAGCAGCCAAGATGGATCACAGAATCAGCCCCAGCATTTT; CDR3 protein: CASSQDGSQNQPQHF
CDR3 length: 12; clone size: NA; V gene: TRBV5-6; J gene: TRBJ2-7; D gene: NA; CDR3 DNA: TGTGCCAGCAGGTGGGGATCCAGCGAGCAGTACTTC; CDR3 protein: CASRWGSSEQYF
CDR3 length: 15; clone size: medium-sized; V gene: TRBV19; J gene: TRBJ1-6; D gene: NA; CDR3 DNA: TGTGCCAGTAGATGGGGGCCCGACGGAAATTCACCCCTCCACTTT; CDR3 protein: CASRWGPDGNSPLHF
CDR3 length: 16; clone size: NA; V gene: TRBV10-3; J gene: TRBJ1-3; D gene: NA; CDR3 DNA: TGTGCCATCAGTGGCTTATGGGGCGCCTCTGGAAACACCATATATTTT; CDR3 protein: CAISGLWGASGNTIYF
CDR3 length: 18; clone size: NA; V gene: TRBV2; J gene: TRBJ1-4; D gene: NA; CDR3 DNA: TGTGCCAGCAGTGAAGGAGTGTATTTCCTTGCAACTAATGAAAAACTGTTTTTT; CDR3 protein: CASSEGVYFLATNEKLFF
CDR3 length: 17; clone size: NA; V gene: TRBV7-9; J gene: TRBJ2-5; D gene: NA; CDR3 DNA: TGTGCCAGCAGCTTAGGTTCCGACACGACCCACAGAGAGACCCAGTACTTC; CDR3 protein: CASSLGSDTTHRETQYF
CDR3 length: 14; clone size: NA; V gene: TRBV6-1; J gene: TRBJ1-2; D gene: NA; CDR3 DNA: TGTGCCAGCAGTGAACTAGGGCTTTACTATGGCTACACCTTC; CDR3 protein: CASSELGLYYGYTF
CDR3 length: 14; clone size: NA; V gene: TRBV6-5; J gene: TRBJ2-7; D gene: TRBD2; CDR3 DNA: TGTGCCAGCAGAGAGACTAGCGGTTCCTACGAGCAGTACTTC; CDR3 protein: CASRETSGSYEQYF
CDR3 length: 16; clone size: NA; V gene: TRBV25-1; J gene: TRBJ1-2; D gene: TRBD1; CDR3 DNA: TGTGCCAGCAGTGAACCCGGGGACAGGGGTGTAAATGGCTACACCTTC; CDR3 protein: CASSEPGDRGVNGYTF
CDR3 length: 17; clone size: NA; V gene: TRBV2; J gene: TRBJ2-1; D gene: TRBD2; CDR3 DNA: TGTGCCAGCAGTGAAGCGAGAGCGGGGAGCTCCTACAATGAGCAGTTCTTC; CDR3 protein: CASSEARAGSSYNEQFF
CDR3 length: 14; clone size: NA; V gene: TRBV19; J gene: TRBJ2-3; D gene: TRBD1; CDR3 DNA: TGTGCCAGTAGAAGGGGACAGGGTACAGATACGCAGTATTTT; CDR3 protein: CASRRGQGTDTQYF
CDR3 length: 15; clone size: NA; V gene: TRBV28; J gene: TRBJ1-4; D gene: TRBD1; CDR3 DNA: TGTGCCAGCAGTAAACTGGGACAGTATAATGAAAAACTGTTTTTT; CDR3 protein: CASSKLGQYNEKLFF
CDR3 length: 12; clone size: NA; V gene: TRBV27; J gene: TRBJ1-5; D gene: NA; CDR3 DNA: TGTGCCAGCACGAGCGGGGGGCAGCCCCAGCATTTT; CDR3 protein: CASTSGGQPQHF
CDR3 length: 15; clone size: NA; V gene: TRBV10-2; J gene: TRBJ2-1; D gene: TRBD2; CDR3 DNA: TGCGCCAGCAGTGAGCGTCTAGCGCGGGGGAATGAGCAGTTCTTC; CDR3 protein: CASSERLARGNEQFF
CDR3 length: 10; clone size: NA; V gene: TRBV20-1; J gene: TRBJ1-2; D gene: NA; CDR3 DNA: TGCAGTGCTTCTCAGGGGGGCTACACCTTC; CDR3 protein: CSASQGGYTF
CDR3 length: 14; clone size: NA; V gene: TRBV5-4; J gene: TRBJ1-6; D gene: NA; CDR3 DNA: TGTGCCAGCTCCCGCCAGGCCAATAATTCACCCCTCCACTTT; CDR3 protein: CASSRQANNSPLHF
CDR3 length: 14; clone size: few; V gene: TRBV5-1; J gene: TRBJ1-1; D gene: NA; CDR3 DNA: TGCGCCAGCAGCCTCGGGGATTCGAACACTGAAGCTTTCTTT; CDR3 protein: CASSLGDSNTEAFF
CDR3 length: 13; clone size: NA; V gene: TRBV6-5; J gene: TRBJ1-2; D gene: NA; CDR3 DNA: TGTGCCAGCAGAGGGGTAGGGAACTATGGCTACACCTTC; CDR3 protein: CASRGVGNYGYTF
CDR3 length: 15; clone size: NA; V gene: TRBV5-4; J gene: TRBJ1-2; D gene: TRBD1; CDR3 DNA: TGTGCCAGCAGCTTGGCCCCGGGACAGAACTATGGCTACACCTTC; CDR3 protein: CASSLAPGQNYGYTF
CDR3 length: 16; clone size: NA; V gene: TRBV4-1; J gene: TRBJ2-1; D gene: TRBD2; CDR3 DNA: TGCGCCAGCAGCCAAGATAGCGGGAGCTCCTACAATGAGCAGTTCTTC; CDR3 protein: CASSQDSGSSYNEQFF
CDR3 length: 11; clone size: once; V gene: TRBV20-1; J gene: TRBJ1-1; D gene: NA; CDR3 DNA: TGCAGTGCTAGATCGGGATTAGGAGCTTTCTTT; CDR3 protein: CSARSGLGAFF
CDR3 length: 14; clone size: NA; V gene: TRBV6-5; J gene: TRBJ2-7; D gene: NA; CDR3 DNA: TGTGCCAGCAGTTATTCAGGCACCCCCTACGAGCAGTACTTC; CDR3 protein: CASSYSGTPYEQYF
CDR3 length: 13; clone size: NA; V gene: TRBV28; J gene: TRBJ1-1; D gene: NA; CDR3 DNA: TGTGCCAGCAGTTTAGCCCAGACCACTGAAGCTTTCTTT; CDR3 protein: CASSLAQTTEAFF
CDR3 length: 15; clone size: NA; V gene: TRBV5-5; J gene: TRBJ1-1; D gene: NA; CDR3 DNA: TGTGCCAGCAGCTTTCAGGCGGGGGGTGAGACTGAAGCTTTCTTT; CDR3 protein: CASSFQAGGETEAFF
CDR3 length: 12; clone size: NA; V gene: TRBV6-5; J gene: TRBJ1-1; D gene: NA; CDR3 DNA: TGTGCCAGCTCGGCTGCTATGGGTAAAGCTTTCTTT; CDR3 protein: CASSAAMGKAFF
CDR3 length: 14; clone size: NA; V gene: TRBV9; J gene: TRBJ2-7; D gene: NA; CDR3 DNA: TGTGCCAGCAGCGTAGCGGCTGAGGTCTACGAGCAGTACTTC; CDR3 protein: CASSVAAEVYEQYF
CDR3 length: 16; clone size: NA; V gene: TRBV19; J gene: TRBJ2-7; D gene: NA; CDR3 DNA: TGTGCCAGTAGTATGGAGGGGGCGATAAGCGGATACGAGCAGTACTTC; CDR3 protein: CASSMEGAISGYEQYF
CDR3 length: 13; clone size: NA; V gene: TRBV2; J gene: TRBJ1-4; D gene: NA; CDR3 DNA: TGTGCCAGCACATTAGCGTTAAGGGAAAAACTGTTTTTT; CDR3 protein: CASTLALREKLFF
CDR3 length: 14; clone size: NA; V gene: TRBV29-1; J gene: TRBJ1-1; D gene: NA; CDR3 DNA: TGCAGCGTGTGGAGCACAGGAGGGGCGACTGAAGCTTTCTTT; CDR3 protein: CSVWSTGGATEAFF
CDR3 length: 13; clone size: once; V gene: TRBV27; J gene: TRBJ2-1; D gene: TRBD1; CDR3 DNA: TGTGCCAGCAGACCGACAGGGTATGATGAGCAGTTCTTC; CDR3 protein: CASRPTGYDEQFF
CDR3 length: 15; clone size: NA; V gene: TRBV5-1; J gene: TRBJ2-3; D gene: TRBD2; CDR3 DNA: TGCGCCAGCAGGAGATCCGGGACTATCCAAGATACGCAGTATTTT; CDR3 protein: CASRRSGTIQDTQYF
CDR3 length: 14; clone size: NA; V gene: TRBV6-1; J gene: TRBJ2-1; D gene: TRBD2; CDR3 DNA: TGTGCCAGCAGGACTAGCGGGAGTCTCCATGAGCAGTTCTTC; CDR3 protein: CASRTSGSLHEQFF
CDR3 length: 13; clone size: NA; V gene: TRBV30; J gene: TRBJ2-3; D gene: TRBD2; CDR3 DNA: TGTGCCTGGAGAGCGGGGGGGACAGATACGCAGTATTTT; CDR3 protein: CAWRAGGTDTQYF
CDR3 length: 18; clone size: NA; V gene: TRBV28; J gene: TRBJ2-5; D gene: TRBD2; CDR3 DNA: TGTGCCAGCAGTTTATTTTTCGTGGCTAGCGGGGGTGTGGAGACCCAGTACTTC; CDR3 protein: CASSLFFVASGGVETQYF
CDR3 length: 14; clone size: NA; V gene: TRBV6-6; J gene: TRBJ1-3; D gene: TRBD1; CDR3 DNA: TGTGCCAGCAGGAATAGGGGGCTTGGAAACACCATATATTTT; CDR3 protein: CASRNRGLGNTIYF